Sequencing of this T cell receptor (beta chain) was carried out in a study of beta chain features in type 1 diabetes. The sequenced template was cDNA made from the entire isolated RNA. Here immunoSEQ multiplex PCR was the method, and the copy in TCRdb shows in-frame clones only, minus some. The sample carries around 350,000 clones, over 10% recorded once. Heparinised blood was drawn once per donor, averaging roughly 120 mL. For this clone: Its antigen is still unknown.

Notes on the study in general: Patients with type 1 diabetes carried fewer insertions and had more deletions at their VDJ junctions.

This receptor was taken from a man younger than 35 in good health. Input material: naive CD4+ T cells from blood.

CDR3 region: CASSPSVYSSYNEQFF. The CDR3 bases are TGTGCCAGCAGCCCGTCCGTTTACTCCTCCTACAATGAGCAGTTCTTC. The gene calls are TRBV7-9 and TRBJ2-1, with unresolved D. The CDR3 is 16 amino acids. Germline V CDR1 and CDR2: SEHNR, FQNEAQ (reference sequence). V was pared by 5 bases and J by 0 bases, with 14 bases between.